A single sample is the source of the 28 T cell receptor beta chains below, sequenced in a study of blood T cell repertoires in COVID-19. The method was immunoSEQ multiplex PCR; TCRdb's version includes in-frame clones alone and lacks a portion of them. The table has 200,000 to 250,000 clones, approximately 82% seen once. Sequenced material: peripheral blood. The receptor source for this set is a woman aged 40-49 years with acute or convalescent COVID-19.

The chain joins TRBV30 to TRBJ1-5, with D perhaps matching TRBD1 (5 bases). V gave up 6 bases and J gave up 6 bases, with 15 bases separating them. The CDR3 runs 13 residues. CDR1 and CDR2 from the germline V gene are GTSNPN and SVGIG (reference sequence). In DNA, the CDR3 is TGTGCCTGCGGGGACCGGGGGATTCAGCCCCAGCATTTT. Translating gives CACGDRGIQPQHF.

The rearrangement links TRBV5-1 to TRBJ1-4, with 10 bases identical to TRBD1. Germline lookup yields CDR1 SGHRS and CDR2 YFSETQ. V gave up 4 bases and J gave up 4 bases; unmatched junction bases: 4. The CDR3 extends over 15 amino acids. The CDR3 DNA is TGCGCCAGCAGCGGCAGGACAGGGGGTAATGAAAAACTGTTTTTT. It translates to CASSGRTGGNEKLFF.

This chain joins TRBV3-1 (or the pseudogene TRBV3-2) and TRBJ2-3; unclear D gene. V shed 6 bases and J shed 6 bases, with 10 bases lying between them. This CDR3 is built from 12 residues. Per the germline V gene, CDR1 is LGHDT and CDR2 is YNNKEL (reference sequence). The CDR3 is CASSLRRDTQYF. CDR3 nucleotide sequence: TGTGCCAGCAGTCTCCGGCGGGATACGCAGTATTTT.

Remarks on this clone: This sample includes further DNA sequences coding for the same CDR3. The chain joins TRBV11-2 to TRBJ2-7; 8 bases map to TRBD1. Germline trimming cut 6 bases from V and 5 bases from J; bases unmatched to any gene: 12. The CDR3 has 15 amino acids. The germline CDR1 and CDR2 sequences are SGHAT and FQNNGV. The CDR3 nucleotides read TGTGCCAGCAGTAGGTGGGGACAGGCGAAGGACGAGCAGTACTTC. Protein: CASSRWGQAKDEQYF.

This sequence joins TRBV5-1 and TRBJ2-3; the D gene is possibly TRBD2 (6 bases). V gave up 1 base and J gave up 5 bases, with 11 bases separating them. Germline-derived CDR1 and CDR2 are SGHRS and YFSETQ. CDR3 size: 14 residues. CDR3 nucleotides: TGCGCCAGCAGCTTGTCCTCTAGCGAAGATACGCAGTATTTT. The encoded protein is CASSLSSSEDTQYF.

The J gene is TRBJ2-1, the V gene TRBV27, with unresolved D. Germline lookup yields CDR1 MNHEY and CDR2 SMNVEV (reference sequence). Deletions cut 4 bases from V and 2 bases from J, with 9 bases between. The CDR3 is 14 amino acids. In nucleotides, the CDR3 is TGTGCCAGCAGTTGGGCTATTACCTACAATGAGCAGTTCTTC. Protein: CASSWAITYNEQFF.

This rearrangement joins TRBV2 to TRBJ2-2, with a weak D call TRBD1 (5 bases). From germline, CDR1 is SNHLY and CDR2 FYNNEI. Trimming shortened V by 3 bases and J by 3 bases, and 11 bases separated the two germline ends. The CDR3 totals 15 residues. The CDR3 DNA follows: TGTGCCAGCAGTGAGTGGGGCGTTTACACCGGGGAGCTGTTTTTT. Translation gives CASSEWGVYTGELFF.

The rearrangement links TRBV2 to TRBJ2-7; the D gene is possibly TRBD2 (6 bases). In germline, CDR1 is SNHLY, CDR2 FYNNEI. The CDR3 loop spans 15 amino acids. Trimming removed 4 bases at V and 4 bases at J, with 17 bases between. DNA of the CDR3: TGTGCCAGCAGTGCCCGCGGGGCGAACGCATACGAGCAGTACTTC. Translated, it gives CASSARGANAYEQYF. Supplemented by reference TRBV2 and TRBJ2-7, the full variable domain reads EPEVTQTPSHQVTQMGQEVILRCVPISNHLYFYWYRQILGQKVEFLVSFYNNEISEKSEIFDDQFSVERPDGSNFTLKIRSTKLEDSAMYFCASSARGANAYEQYFGPGTRLTVT.

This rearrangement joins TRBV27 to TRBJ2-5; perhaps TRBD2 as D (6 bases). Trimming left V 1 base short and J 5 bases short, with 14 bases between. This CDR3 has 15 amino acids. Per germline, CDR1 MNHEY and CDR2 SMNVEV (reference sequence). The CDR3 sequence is CASSLFAGSWETQYF. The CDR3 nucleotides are TGTGCCAGCAGTTTATTTGCGGGGTCTTGGGAGACCCAGTACTTC.

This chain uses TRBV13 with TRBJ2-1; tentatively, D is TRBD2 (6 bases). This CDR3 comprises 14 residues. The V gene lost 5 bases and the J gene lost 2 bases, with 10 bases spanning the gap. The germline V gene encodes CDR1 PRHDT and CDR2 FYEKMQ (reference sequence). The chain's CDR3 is CASSPGGTYNEQFF. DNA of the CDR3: TGTGCCAGCAGCCCCGGGGGTACCTACAATGAGCAGTTCTTC.

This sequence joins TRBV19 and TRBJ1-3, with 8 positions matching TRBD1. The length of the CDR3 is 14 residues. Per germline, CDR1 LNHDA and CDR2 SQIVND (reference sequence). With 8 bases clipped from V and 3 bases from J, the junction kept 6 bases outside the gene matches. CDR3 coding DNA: TGTGCCAGTGCTGGACAGGGAATTGGAAACACCATATATTTT. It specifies CASAGQGIGNTIYF.

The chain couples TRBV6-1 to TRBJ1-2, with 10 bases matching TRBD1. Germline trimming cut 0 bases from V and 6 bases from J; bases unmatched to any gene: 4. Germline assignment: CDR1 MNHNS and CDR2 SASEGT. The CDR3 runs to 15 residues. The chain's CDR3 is CASSEAGTGVDGYTF. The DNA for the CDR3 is TGTGCCAGCAGTGAAGCCGGGACAGGGGTCGATGGCTACACCTTC.

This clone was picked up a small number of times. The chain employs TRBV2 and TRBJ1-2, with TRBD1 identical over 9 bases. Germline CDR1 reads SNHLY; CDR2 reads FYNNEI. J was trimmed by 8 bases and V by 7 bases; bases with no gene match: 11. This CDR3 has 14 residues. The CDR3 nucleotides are TGTGCCAGCACCGCAACGGGACAGGGATCGGGCTACACCTTC. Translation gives CASTATGQGSGYTF. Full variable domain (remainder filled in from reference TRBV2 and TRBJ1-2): EPEVTQTPSHQVTQMGQEVILRCVPISNHLYFYWYRQILGQKVEFLVSFYNNEISEKSEIFDDQFSVERPDGSNFTLKIRSTKLEDSAMYFCASTATGQGSGYTFGSGTRLTVV.

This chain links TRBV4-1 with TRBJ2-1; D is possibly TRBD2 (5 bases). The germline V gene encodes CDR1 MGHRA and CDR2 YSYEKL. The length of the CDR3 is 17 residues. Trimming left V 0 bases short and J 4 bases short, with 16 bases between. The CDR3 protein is CASSQDPPAALYNEQFF. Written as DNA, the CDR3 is TGCGCCAGCAGCCAAGATCCCCCAGCGGCACTGTACAATGAGCAGTTCTTC.

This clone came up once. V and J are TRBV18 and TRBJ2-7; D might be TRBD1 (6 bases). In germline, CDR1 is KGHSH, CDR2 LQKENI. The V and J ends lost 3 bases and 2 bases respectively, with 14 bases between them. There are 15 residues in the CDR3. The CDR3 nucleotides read TGTGCCAGCTCACCGGGGACATTTGTCACCTACGAGCAGTACTTC. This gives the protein CASSPGTFVTYEQYF. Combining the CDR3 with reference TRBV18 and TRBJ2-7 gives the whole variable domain NAGVMQNPRHLVRRRGQEARLRCSPMKGHSHVYWYRQLPEEGLKFMVYLQKENIIDESGMPKERFSAEFPKEGPSILRIQQVVRGDSAAYFCASSPGTFVTYEQYFGPGTRLTVT.

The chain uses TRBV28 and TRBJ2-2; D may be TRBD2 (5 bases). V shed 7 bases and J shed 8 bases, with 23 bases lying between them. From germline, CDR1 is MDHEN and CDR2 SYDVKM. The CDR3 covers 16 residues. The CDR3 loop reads CASTQRTSGSGGELFF. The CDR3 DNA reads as TGTGCCAGCACACAGAGAACGAGCGGCTCAGGAGGGGAGCTGTTTTTT.

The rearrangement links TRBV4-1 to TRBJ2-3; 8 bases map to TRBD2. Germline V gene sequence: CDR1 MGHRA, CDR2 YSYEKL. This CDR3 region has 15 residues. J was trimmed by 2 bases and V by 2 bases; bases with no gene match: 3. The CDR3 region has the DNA TGCGCCAGCAGCCAATTACTAGCGGACACAGATACGCAGTATTTT. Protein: CASSQLLADTDTQYF.

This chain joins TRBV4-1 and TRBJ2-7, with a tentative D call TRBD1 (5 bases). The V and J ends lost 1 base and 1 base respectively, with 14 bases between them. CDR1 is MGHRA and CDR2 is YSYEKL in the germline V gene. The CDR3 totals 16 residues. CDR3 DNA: TGCGCCAGCAGCCAAGGTGCGACAGTAAATTCCTACGAGCAGTACTTC. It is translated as CASSQGATVNSYEQYF.

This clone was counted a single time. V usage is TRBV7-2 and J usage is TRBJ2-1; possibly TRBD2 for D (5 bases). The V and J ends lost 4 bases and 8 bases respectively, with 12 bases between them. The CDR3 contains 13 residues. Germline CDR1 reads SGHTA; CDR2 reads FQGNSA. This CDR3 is CASSWGGSDEQFF. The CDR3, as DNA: TGTGCCAGCAGCTGGGGTGGGAGTGATGAGCAGTTCTTC.

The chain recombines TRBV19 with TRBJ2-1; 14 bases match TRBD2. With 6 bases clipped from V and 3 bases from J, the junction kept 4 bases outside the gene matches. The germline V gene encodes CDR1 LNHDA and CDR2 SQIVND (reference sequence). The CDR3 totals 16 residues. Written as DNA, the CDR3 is TGTGCCAGTAGCGGGACTAGCGGGAGAAGCTACAATGAGCAGTTCTTC. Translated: CASSGTSGRSYNEQFF. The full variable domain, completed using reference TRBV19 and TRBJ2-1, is DGGITQSPKYLFRKEGQNVTLSCEQNLNHDAMYWYRQDPGQGLRLIYYSQIVNDFQKGDIAEGYSVSREKKESFPLTVTSAQKNPTAFYLCASSGTSGRSYNEQFFGPGTRLTVL.

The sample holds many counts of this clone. This CDR3 reads CASGLPGLAGTDTQYF. CDR3 DNA: TGTGCTAGTGGTTTGCCCGGACTAGCGGGCACAGATACGCAGTATTTT. The chain joins TRBV12-5 to TRBJ2-3, with 10 bases fitting TRBD2. From germline, CDR1 is LGHNT and CDR2 FRNRAP. This CDR3 spans 16 amino acids. With V trimmed by 2 bases and J by 1 base, 3 bases remained unmatched.

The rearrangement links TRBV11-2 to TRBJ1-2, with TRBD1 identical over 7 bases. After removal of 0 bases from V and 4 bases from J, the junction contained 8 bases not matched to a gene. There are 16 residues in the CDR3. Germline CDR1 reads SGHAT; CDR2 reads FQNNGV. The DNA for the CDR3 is TGTGCCAGCAGCTTAGATCGAAGGACAGGCCTCTATGGCTACACCTTC. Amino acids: CASSLDRRTGLYGYTF. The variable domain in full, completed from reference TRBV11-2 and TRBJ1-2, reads EAGVAQSPRYKIIEKRQSVAFWCNPISGHATLYWYQQILGQGPKLLIQFQNNGVVDDSQLPKDRFSAERLKGVDSTLKIQPAKLEDSAVYLCASSLDRRTGLYGYTFGSGTRLTVV.

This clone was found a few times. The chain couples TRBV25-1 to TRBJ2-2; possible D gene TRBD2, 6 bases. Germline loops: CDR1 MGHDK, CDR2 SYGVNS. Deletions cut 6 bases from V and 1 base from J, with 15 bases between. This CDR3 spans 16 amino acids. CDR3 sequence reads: CASRKSSGGNTGELFF. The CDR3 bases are TGTGCCAGCAGAAAATCTTCCGGGGGGAACACCGGGGAGCTGTTTTTT.

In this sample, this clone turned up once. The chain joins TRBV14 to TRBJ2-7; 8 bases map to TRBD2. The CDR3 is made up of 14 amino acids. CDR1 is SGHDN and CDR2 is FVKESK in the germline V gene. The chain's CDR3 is CASSQVRGGGSGTV. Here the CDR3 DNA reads TGTGCCAGCAGCCAAGTTAGGGGGGGCGGTAGCGGGACGGTC.

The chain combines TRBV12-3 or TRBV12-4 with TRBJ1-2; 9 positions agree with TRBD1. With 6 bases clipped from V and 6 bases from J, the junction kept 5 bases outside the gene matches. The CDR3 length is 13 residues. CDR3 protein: CASRRDRVDGYTF. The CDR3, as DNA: TGTGCCAGCAGACGGGACAGGGTGGATGGCTACACCTTC.

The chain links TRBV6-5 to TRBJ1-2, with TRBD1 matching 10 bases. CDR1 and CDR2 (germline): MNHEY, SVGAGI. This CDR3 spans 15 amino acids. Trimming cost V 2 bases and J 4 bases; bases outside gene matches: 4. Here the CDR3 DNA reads TGTGCCAGCAGTTACACTAGGACAGGGGGCTATGGCTACACCTTC. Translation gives CASSYTRTGGYGYTF.

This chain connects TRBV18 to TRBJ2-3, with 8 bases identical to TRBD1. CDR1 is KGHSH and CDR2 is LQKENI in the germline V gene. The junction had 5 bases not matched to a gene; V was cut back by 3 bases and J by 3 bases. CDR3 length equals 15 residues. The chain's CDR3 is CASSPDRVKTDTQYF. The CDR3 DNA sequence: TGTGCCAGCTCACCGGACAGGGTGAAGACAGATACGCAGTATTTT.

In nucleotides, the CDR3 is TGCGCCAGCAGCCAATCATACGGTGCGAACACTGAAGCTTTCTTT. Its translation: CASSQSYGANTEAFF. The rearrangement joins TRBV4-1 to TRBJ1-1; D not resolved. Trimming shortened V by 2 bases and J by 1 base, and 11 bases separated the two germline ends. The CDR3 sequence is 15 residues long. Looked up from germline, CDR1 is MGHRA and CDR2 is YSYEKL.